What follows are 18 T cell receptor beta chains derived from one specimen sequenced in a study of cytomegalovirus exposure and HLA in healthy donors (dated by TCRdb to 2016 to 2017). Libraries were built with the immunoSEQ multiplex PCR assay. For the multiplex PCR, a mixture combining 60 forward primers for TCR Vbeta segments and 13 reverse primers for TCR Jbeta segments was used. The source is immuneACCESS, and TCRdb retained only in-frame sequences with V and J called. Part of the clones is not carried over; for the studies checked, unresolved V genes explain less than half of this, and the remainder is unexplained. Within this sample are 180,000 or so clones, with just over 70% of them counted one time only. Of the sample, under 2.5% falls within the top ten clones. The sequenced sample consisted of PBMCs. The source is a human donor in good health.

The chain links TRBV27 to TRBJ1-5; D may be TRBD1 (5 bases). CDR1 and CDR2 (germline): MNHEY, SMNVEV (reference sequence). The CDR3 runs 13 residues. V dropped 1 base and J dropped 9 bases, with 10 bases sitting between them. The CDR3 protein is CASSLWGPAPQHF. CDR3 nucleotides: TGTGCCAGCAGTTTATGGGGCCCCGCGCCCCAGCATTTT.

The V call is TRBV19, the J call TRBJ1-1, with TRBD1 matching 8 bases. This CDR3 has 15 residues. V shed 4 bases and J 7 bases; nucleotides not matched to a gene: 11. In germline, CDR1 is LNHDA, CDR2 SQIVND (reference sequence). The CDR3 DNA reads TGTGCCAGTAGTAAACCCCAAGGGACAGGCCGTGAAGCTTTCTTT. This gives the protein CASSKPQGTGREAFF.

The chain has TRBV11-2 and TRBJ1-1; TRBD1 might be the D (5 bases). This CDR3 is built from 14 residues. Germline values: CDR1 SGHAT, CDR2 FQNNGV. The V gene lost 1 base and the J gene lost 1 base, with 7 bases spanning the gap. The CDR3 DNA reads as TGTGCCAGCAGCTTAGCAGGGCCGAACACTGAAGCTTTCTTT. Its protein product is CASSLAGPNTEAFF.

The chain joins TRBV18 to TRBJ1-2; unclear D gene. Germline lookup yields CDR1 KGHSH and CDR2 LQKENI. The CDR3 consists of 15 residues. With 5 bases removed from V and 3 bases from J, the gap between germline ends came to 16 bases. This CDR3 is CASSKSGLRDYGYTF. CDR3 DNA sequence: TGTGCCAGCTCAAAGTCGGGGTTACGGGACTATGGCTACACCTTC.

V and J are TRBV5-4 and TRBJ1-2, with D perhaps matching TRBD1 (6 bases). CDR1 SGHNT and CDR2 YYREEE come from the germline V gene (reference sequence). V lost 4 bases to trimming and J lost 3 bases, with 16 bases between them. This CDR3 is 15 amino acids long. The CDR3 sequence: CASSPGRDTYYGYTF. CDR3 sequence (DNA): TGTGCCAGCAGCCCCGGCCGGGACACTTACTATGGCTACACCTTC. The full variable domain, with the rest looked up from reference TRBV5-4 and TRBJ1-2, is ETGVTQSPTHLIKTRGQQVTLRCSSQSGHNTVSWYQQALGQGPQFIFQYYREEENGRGNFPPRFSGLQFPNYSSELNVNALELDDSALYLCASSPGRDTYYGYTFGSGTRLTVV.

Only a few counts were recorded for this clone. The V call is TRBV5-1, the J call TRBJ1-4; 7 nucleotides line up with TRBD1. From germline, CDR1 is SGHRS and CDR2 YFSETQ. After removal of 6 bases from V and 7 bases from J, the junction contained 6 bases not matched to a gene. The CDR3 loop spans 13 amino acids. DNA for the CDR3: TGCGCCAGCACGGGGACAGCTGGTGAAAAACTGTTTTTT. Translation gives CASTGTAGEKLFF.

The genes are TRBV7-9 and TRBJ2-7, with D maybe TRBD2 (6 bases). Trimming removed 5 bases at V and 4 bases at J, with 18 bases between. Germline V gene sequence: CDR1 SEHNR, CDR2 FQNEAQ (reference sequence). The CDR3 contains 15 residues. The CDR3 spells CASSHRDFAPYEQYF. CDR3 DNA sequence: TGTGCCAGCAGCCACCGGGACTTCGCCCCTTACGAGCAGTACTTC.

The chain links TRBV25-1 to TRBJ2-2; TRBD1 might be the D (5 bases). From germline, CDR1 is MGHDK and CDR2 SYGVNS. Trimming stripped 8 bases from V and 1 base from J, with 11 bases between. CDR3 length: 14 amino acids. The CDR3 DNA reads as TGTGCCAGCCGCAAGCAGGGGAACACCGGGGAGCTGTTTTTT. Encoded protein: CASRKQGNTGELFF.

This clone was detected only a few times. V is TRBV2 and J is TRBJ1-5; D gene unclear. The CDR3 is 15 amino acids. The germline V and J ends were trimmed by 2 bases and 2 bases, with 10 bases remaining between them. Per the germline V gene, CDR1 is SNHLY and CDR2 is FYNNEI. The CDR3 reads CASSEWVGGNQPQHF. CDR3 nucleotide sequence: TGTGCCAGCAGTGAATGGGTCGGGGGCAATCAGCCCCAGCATTTT.

This chain connects TRBV10-2 to TRBJ2-7, with D possibly matching TRBD2 (6 bases). CDR1 and CDR2 (germline): WSHSY, SAAADI. The CDR3 runs 13 residues. Trimming removed 7 bases from V and 1 base from J, with 11 bases in between. The CDR3 DNA reads TGCGCCAGCAAGGTGGGGACTTCCTACGAGCAGTACTTC. Translating it yields CASKVGTSYEQYF.

V gene TRBV19 combines with J gene TRBJ2-1; maybe TRBD1 (6 bases). This CDR3 is built from 13 residues. The germline V and J ends were trimmed by 4 bases and 9 bases, with 13 bases remaining between them. Looked up from germline, CDR1 is LNHDA and CDR2 is SQIVND (reference sequence). CDR3 loop: CASSNHRDSEQFF. The CDR3 DNA sequence: TGTGCCAGTAGTAACCACAGGGATAGTGAGCAGTTCTTC.

The chain couples TRBV5-6 to TRBJ1-6, with a weak D call TRBD1 (6 bases). The CDR3 totals 14 residues. Germline assignment: CDR1 SGHDT and CDR2 YYEEEE. Deletions cut 0 bases from V and 7 bases from J, with 8 bases between. In nucleotides, the CDR3 is TGTGCCAGCAGCTTGGGGGGGCAGAATTCACCCCTCCACTTT. Translation gives CASSLGGQNSPLHF.

This rearrangement joins TRBV9 to TRBJ2-7, with D unresolved. This CDR3 spans 13 amino acids. The germline gives CDR1 SGDLS, CDR2 YYNGEE. The ends were cut back, 0 bases at V and 2 bases at J, with 6 bases in the middle. This CDR3 is CASSVGTTYEQYF. In DNA form, the CDR3 reads TGTGCCAGCAGCGTAGGCACTACCTACGAGCAGTACTTC.

This sequence joins TRBV6-1 and TRBJ1-1; 7 bases match TRBD1. V shed 6 bases, J shed 6 bases, and the junction held 10 bases outside the gene matches. The CDR3 is 14 residues long. In germline, CDR1 is MNHNS, CDR2 SASEGT. This CDR3 is CASRGVQGLSEAFF. CDR3 bases: TGTGCCAGCAGAGGGGTACAGGGGTTATCTGAAGCTTTCTTT.

This clone was seen a single time. This sequence joins TRBV7-6 and TRBJ2-7; TRBD1 matches 8 bases. The V gene end was trimmed by 2 bases and the J gene end by 1 base; junction bases not matched to a gene: 4. The CDR3 is made up of 15 amino acids. Germline V gives CDR1 SGHVS, CDR2 FNYEAQ. As DNA, the CDR3 is TGTGCCAGCAGCTTAAGGACAGGGAGGTCCTACGAGCAGTACTTC. Translated: CASSLRTGRSYEQYF.

The rearrangement joins TRBV11-1 to TRBJ2-5; D is undetermined. The CDR3 covers 13 residues. The germline V and J ends were trimmed by 3 bases and 5 bases, with 10 bases remaining between them. Germline V CDR1 and CDR2: SGHAT, FQDESV (reference sequence). CDR3 coding DNA: TGTGCCAGCAGCTTGAAACTAACGGAGACCCAGTACTTC. This translates into CASSLKLTETQYF.

V is TRBV9 and J is TRBJ1-1; D unclear. Trimming shortened V by 4 bases and J by 6 bases, and 10 bases separated the two germline ends. The CDR3 extends over 12 amino acids. Germline V gives CDR1 SGDLS, CDR2 YYNGEE. CDR3 sequence (DNA): TGTGCCAGCAGCCCACGGGTATCTGAAGCTTTCTTT. Its protein product is CASSPRVSEAFF.

The chain combines TRBV11-3 with TRBJ2-2; D call uncertain. The CDR3 is 14 residues long. V lost 1 base and J 0 bases, leaving 3 bases between the germline ends. Germline lookup yields CDR1 SGHNT and CDR2 YENEEA. CDR3 sequence reads: CASSLAANTGELFF. CDR3 DNA sequence: TGTGCCAGCAGCTTAGCGGCGAACACCGGGGAGCTGTTTTTT. The full variable domain, rest sourced from reference TRBV11-3 and TRBJ2-2, is EAGVVQSPRYKIIEKKQPVAFWCNPISGHNTLYWYLQNLGQGPELLIRYENEEAVDDSQLPKDRFSAERLKGVDSTLKIQPAELGDSAVYLCASSLAANTGELFFGEGSRLTVL.